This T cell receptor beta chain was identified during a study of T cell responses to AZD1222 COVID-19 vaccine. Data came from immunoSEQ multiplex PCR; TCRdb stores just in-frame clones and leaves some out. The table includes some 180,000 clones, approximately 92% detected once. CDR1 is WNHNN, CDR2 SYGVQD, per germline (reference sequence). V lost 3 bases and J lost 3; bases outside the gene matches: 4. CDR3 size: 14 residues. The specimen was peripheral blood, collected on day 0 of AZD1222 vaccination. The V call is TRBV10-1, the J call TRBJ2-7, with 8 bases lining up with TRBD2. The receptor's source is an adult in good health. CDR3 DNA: TGCGCCAGCAGTGAAAGCGGGAGCCGCTACGAGCAGTACTTC. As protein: CASSESGSRYEQYF.